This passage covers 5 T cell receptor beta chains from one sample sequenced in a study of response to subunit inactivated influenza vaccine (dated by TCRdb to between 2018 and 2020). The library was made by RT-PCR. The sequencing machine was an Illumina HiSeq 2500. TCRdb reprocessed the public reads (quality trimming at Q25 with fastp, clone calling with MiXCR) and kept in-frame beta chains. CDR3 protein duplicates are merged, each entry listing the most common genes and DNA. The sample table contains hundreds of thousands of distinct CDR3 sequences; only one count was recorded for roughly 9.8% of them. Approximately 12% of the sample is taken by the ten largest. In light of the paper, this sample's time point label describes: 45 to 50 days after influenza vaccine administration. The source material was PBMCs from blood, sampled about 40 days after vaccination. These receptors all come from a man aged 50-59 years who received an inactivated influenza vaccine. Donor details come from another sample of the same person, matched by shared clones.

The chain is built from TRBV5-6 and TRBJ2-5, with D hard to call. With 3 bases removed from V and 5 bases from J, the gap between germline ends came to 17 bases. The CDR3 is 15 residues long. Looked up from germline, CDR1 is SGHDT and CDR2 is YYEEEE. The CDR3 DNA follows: TGTGCCAGCAGCTACCGGCTAGGTGGTATGGAGACCCAGTACTTC. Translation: CASSYRLGGMETQYF.

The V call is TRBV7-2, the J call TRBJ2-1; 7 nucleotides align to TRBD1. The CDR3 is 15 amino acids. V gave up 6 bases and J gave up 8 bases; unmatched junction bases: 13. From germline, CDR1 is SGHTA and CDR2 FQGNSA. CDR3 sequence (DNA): TGTGCCAGCAGTAGACAGGGTAATCGGGAATATGAGCAGTTCTTC. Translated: CASSRQGNREYEQFF.

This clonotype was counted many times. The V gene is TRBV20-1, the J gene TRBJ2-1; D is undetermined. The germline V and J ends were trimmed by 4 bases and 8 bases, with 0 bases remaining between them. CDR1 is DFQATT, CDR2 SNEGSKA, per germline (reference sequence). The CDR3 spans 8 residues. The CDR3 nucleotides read TGCAGTGCTAATGAGCAGTTCTTC. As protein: CSANEQFF.

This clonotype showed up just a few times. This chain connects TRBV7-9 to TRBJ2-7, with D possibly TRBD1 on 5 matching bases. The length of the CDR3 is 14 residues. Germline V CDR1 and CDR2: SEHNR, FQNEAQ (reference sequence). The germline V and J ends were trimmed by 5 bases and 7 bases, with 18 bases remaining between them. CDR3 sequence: CASSPPAREGEQYF. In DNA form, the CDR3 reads TGTGCCAGCAGCCCCCCCGCCAGGGAAGGGGAGCAGTACTTC.

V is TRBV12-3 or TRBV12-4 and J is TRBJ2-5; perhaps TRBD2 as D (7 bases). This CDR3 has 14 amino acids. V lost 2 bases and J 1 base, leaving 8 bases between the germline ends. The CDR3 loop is CASSLRGAQETQYF. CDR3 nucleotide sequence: TGTGCCAGCAGTTTACGGGGGGCCCAAGAGACCCAGTACTTC.